The clone carrying this TCR beta chain was recorded only once. This CDR3 contains 16 residues. V lost 2 bases, J lost 1 base, and 4 bases stayed unmatched. The germline gives CDR1 SNHLY, CDR2 FYNNEI. These data are taken from a study of OX40 agonist ivuxolimab in advanced cancers. The method was immunoSEQ multiplex PCR; TCRdb's version includes in-frame clones alone and lacks a portion of them. Here the sample spans about 1,900 clones, 70% to 85% being singletons. The source material was CD4+ or CD8+ T cells sorted from blood, sampled in a trial of the OX40 agonist ivuxolimab. This clonotype originated in an adult with an advanced solid tumor such as melanoma, head and neck, liver or kidney cancer. V is TRBV2 and J is TRBJ2-3, with 9 bases aligning to TRBD2. The CDR3 region is CASSELAGGGTDTQYF. The CDR3 nucleotides read TGTGCCAGCAGTGAACTCGCGGGAGGGGGCACAGATACGCAGTATTTT. Full variable domain (rest looked up from reference TRBV2 and TRBJ2-3): EPEVTQTPSHQVTQMGQEVILRCVPISNHLYFYWYRQILGQKVEFLVSFYNNEISEKSEIFDDQFSVERPDGSNFTLKIRSTKLEDSAMYFCASSELAGGGTDTQYFGPGTRLTVL.